These 22 T cell receptor beta chains were all obtained from the same sample, sequenced in a study of blood T cell repertoires in COVID-19. Sequenced by immunoSEQ multiplex PCR; TCRdb stores in-frame clones only, minus some. The table has about 270,000 clones, more than 85% seen once. The specimen sequenced was peripheral blood. The receptor source for this set is a person under 35 with COVID-19, enrolled during active disease.

The chain joins TRBV24-1 to TRBJ1-1; 10 bases match TRBD1. The V segment lost 9 bases and the J segment 5 bases; nucleotides outside the gene matches: 11. The CDR3 sequence is 15 residues long. Germline V gene data show CDR1 as KGHDR and CDR2 as SFDVKD. This CDR3 reads CATRTGTGDSTEAFF. The CDR3 coding sequence is TGTGCCACCCGAACCGGGACAGGGGATTCTACTGAAGCTTTCTTT.

The gene calls are TRBV29-1 and TRBJ2-3; 12 bases fit TRBD2. Germline lookup yields CDR1 SQVTM and CDR2 ANQGSEA. The CDR3 length is 17 residues. V lost 6 bases to trimming and J lost 3 bases; unmatched junction nucleotides: 13. Here the CDR3 reads CSVVLAGGRGGTDTQYF. The DNA for the CDR3 is TGCAGCGTGGTACTAGCGGGAGGACGAGGGGGGACAGATACGCAGTATTTT.

CDR3 amino acids: CASSYPRTGGSYEQYF. In DNA, the CDR3 is TGTGCCAGCAGTTATCCTCGGACAGGGGGATCCTACGAGCAGTACTTC. This chain uses TRBV6-6 with TRBJ2-7, with TRBD1 identical over 10 bases. The CDR3 length is 16 residues. The germline V gene encodes CDR1 MNHNY and CDR2 SVGAGI (reference sequence). Germline trimming cut 3 bases from V and 1 base from J; bases unmatched to any gene: 6.

The genes are TRBV7-6 and TRBJ2-7; 8 bases fit TRBD2. In germline, CDR1 is SGHVS, CDR2 FNYEAQ. The CDR3 extends over 15 amino acids. V dropped 4 bases and J dropped 3; count of bases not matched to a gene: 8. CDR3 amino acids: CASSSGVAGYYEQYF. The CDR3 DNA sequence: TGTGCCAGCAGCTCTGGTGTAGCGGGGTACTACGAGCAGTACTTC.

The chain is built from TRBV3-1 (or the pseudogene TRBV3-2) and TRBJ2-5; a possible D gene is TRBD2 (5 bases). The CDR3 has 16 residues. Germline loops: CDR1 LGHDT, CDR2 YNNKEL (reference sequence). Deletions cut 5 bases from V and 1 base from J, with 17 bases between. The CDR3 region has the DNA TGTGCCAGCAGCGAACCCTTTGGCAGCGGCCAAGAGACCCAGTACTTC. It translates to CASSEPFGSGQETQYF.

V and J are TRBV6-6 and TRBJ1-5; D gene uncertain. Germline loops: CDR1 MNHNY, CDR2 SVGAGI (reference sequence). This CDR3 has 14 amino acids. V lost 2 bases to trimming and J lost 6 bases, with 11 bases between them. The CDR3 nucleotides are TGTGCCAGCAGTTACAGGGAGGGTGCTCAGCCCCAGCATTTT. As protein: CASSYREGAQPQHF.

This clone was observed a single time. The J gene is TRBJ2-6, the V gene TRBV6-1, with 11 nucleotides matching TRBD1. Germline CDR1 is MNHNS and CDR2 is SASEGT. The V and J ends lost 4 bases and 1 base, in that order; junction bases with no gene match: 6. The CDR3 runs 18 residues. In DNA, the CDR3 is TGTGCCAGCAGTGGGACAGGGGGCGCGGTGTCTGGGGCCAACGTCCTGACTTTC. This encodes CASSGTGGAVSGANVLTF.

The chain uses TRBV18 and TRBJ2-5; D is unclear. Trimming stripped 6 bases from V and 1 base from J, with 18 bases between. The CDR3 sequence is 16 residues long. Germline V gene data show CDR1 as KGHSH and CDR2 as LQKENI. The CDR3 DNA sequence: TGTGCCAGCTCGCCGACAAGAGCCGGCTTCCAAGAGACCCAGTACTTC. This codes for CASSPTRAGFQETQYF.

V usage is TRBV2 and J usage is TRBJ1-5, with TRBD1 matching 7 bases. The CDR3 loop spans 16 amino acids. CDR1 is SNHLY and CDR2 is FYNNEI in the germline V gene. V gave up 6 bases and J gave up 6 bases; unmatched junction bases: 14. Written as DNA, the CDR3 is TGTGCCAGCAGAGCGGACAGGATGCTAATTTTTCAGCCCCAGCATTTT. As protein: CASRADRMLIFQPQHF. The whole variable domain, remainder taken from reference TRBV2 and TRBJ1-5, is EPEVTQTPSHQVTQMGQEVILRCVPISNHLYFYWYRQILGQKVEFLVSFYNNEISEKSEIFDDQFSVERPDGSNFTLKIRSTKLEDSAMYFCASRADRMLIFQPQHFGDGTRLSIL.

This chain uses TRBV3-1 (or the pseudogene TRBV3-2) with TRBJ1-1, with D unclear. The V end lost 6 bases, the J end lost 6 bases, and 11 bases lay between the germline ends. The CDR3 is 12 residues long. CDR1 and CDR2 from the germline V gene are LGHDT and YNNKEL (reference sequence). The CDR3 sequence is CASRGGTPEAFF. The CDR3 nucleotides are TGTGCCAGCAGAGGAGGAACCCCTGAAGCTTTCTTT.

A single count supports this clone. The genes are TRBV28 and TRBJ2-3; 8 nucleotides match TRBD1. From germline, CDR1 is MDHEN and CDR2 SYDVKM. J lost 1 base, V lost 5 bases, and 5 bases had no gene match. The CDR3 is made up of 15 amino acids. The CDR3 sequence is CASSAKTGGTDTQYF. In DNA, the CDR3 is TGTGCCAGCAGTGCCAAGACAGGGGGCACAGATACGCAGTATTTT.

This sequence joins TRBV27 and TRBJ1-5; D remains ambiguous. Trimming pared 4 bases from V and 7 bases from J, leaving 14 bases between. Germline loops: CDR1 MNHEY, CDR2 SMNVEV (reference sequence). CDR3 length: 14 amino acids. This CDR3 reads CASSYSGYGQPQHF. CDR3 DNA: TGTGCCAGCAGTTACTCCGGGTACGGGCAGCCCCAGCATTTT.

V is TRBV5-6 and J is TRBJ2-2, with D perhaps matching TRBD1 (5 bases). The V end lost 4 bases, the J end lost 5 bases, and 6 bases lay between the germline ends. CDR1 and CDR2 from the germline V gene are SGHDT and YYEEEE. CDR3 length: 12 residues. In DNA form, the CDR3 reads TGTGCCAGCAGCCAGGGTACCGGGGAGCTGTTTTTT. Protein product: CASSQGTGELFF. The full variable domain, with the rest looked up from reference TRBV5-6 and TRBJ2-2, is DAGVTQSPTHLIKTRGQQVTLRCSPKSGHDTVSWYQQALGQGPQFIFQYYEEEERQRGNFPDRFSGHQFPNYSSELNVNALLLGDSALYLCASSQGTGELFFGEGSRLTVL.

The table lists this clone with a count of one. The chain joins TRBV28 to TRBJ1-4; possible D gene TRBD1, 5 bases. This CDR3 contains 15 residues. Germline CDR1 reads MDHEN; CDR2 reads SYDVKM. V was pared by 3 bases and J by 0 bases, with 8 bases between. CDR3 DNA: TGTGCCAGCAGTTTGTGGGGGGCAACTAATGAAAAACTGTTTTTT. It codes for CASSLWGATNEKLFF.

This sequence joins TRBV27 and TRBJ1-2; D gene unclear. The germline gives CDR1 MNHEY, CDR2 SMNVEV (reference sequence). This CDR3 is 14 amino acids long. The V gene lost 6 bases and the J gene lost 5 bases, with 16 bases spanning the gap. CDR3 loop: CASRETGIFYGYTF. CDR3 in DNA: TGTGCCAGCAGGGAGACCGGGATCTTTTATGGCTACACCTTC.

V usage is TRBV19 and J usage is TRBJ1-4; D unresolved. The germline gives CDR1 LNHDA, CDR2 SQIVND (reference sequence). The CDR3 runs to 17 residues. The germline V and J ends were trimmed by 5 bases and 6 bases, with 22 bases remaining between them. The CDR3 DNA reads as TGTGCCAGTAGTTCCCCCCTAGGGAGGTCGTCGGATGAAAAACTGTTTTTT. It yields the protein CASSSPLGRSSDEKLFF.

The chain recombines TRBV10-3 with TRBJ2-7; 7 bases line up with TRBD2. The CDR3 length is 15 residues. The V gene end was trimmed by 0 bases and the J gene end by 6 bases; junction bases not matched to a gene: 8. Germline values: CDR1 ENHRY, CDR2 SYGVKD. The CDR3, as DNA: TGTGCCATCAGTGAGTCGCTAGCGGCAACGACCGAGCAGTACTTC. This gives the protein CAISESLAATTEQYF.

V is TRBV7-3 and J is TRBJ2-1, with TRBD2 matching 7 bases. This CDR3 is built from 16 residues. Germline CDR1 and CDR2: SGHTA and FQGTGA. After removal of 5 bases from V and 3 bases from J, the junction contained 10 bases not matched to a gene. CDR3 nucleotide sequence: TGTGCCAGCAGCCTGCAGGGAGGGTTTGTCTACAATGAGCAGTTCTTC. It codes for CASSLQGGFVYNEQFF.

The chain couples TRBV9 to TRBJ2-7, with 8 bases aligning to TRBD1. V lost 3 bases and J lost 3; bases outside the gene matches: 11. The length of the CDR3 is 16 residues. Germline-derived CDR1 and CDR2 are SGDLS and YYNGEE. CDR3 nucleotide sequence: TGTGCCAGCAGCGAGGGGGCCGGGACAGGCAACTACGAGCAGTACTTC. Amino acid sequence: CASSEGAGTGNYEQYF.

The CDR3 reads CASSQGQGMNEQYF. The CDR3 DNA follows: TGTGCCAGCAGCCAAGGACAGGGTATGAACGAGCAGTACTTC. The rearrangement joins TRBV3-1 (or the pseudogene TRBV3-2) to TRBJ2-7, with 7 bases aligning to TRBD1. The trim removed 1 base at V and 5 bases at J, leaving 5 bases unmatched. Germline CDR1 is LGHDT and CDR2 is YNNKEL (reference sequence). The CDR3 extends over 14 amino acids.

The chain joins TRBV28 to TRBJ2-7; D possibly corresponds to TRBD2 (8 bases). Germline V gives CDR1 MDHEN, CDR2 SYDVKM. Trimming left V 5 bases short and J 2 bases short, with 19 bases between. There are 16 residues in the CDR3. The CDR3 nucleotides read TGTGCCAGCAGTACCACAGGGGCGGGAGGTGCCTACGAGCAGTACTTC. Translated, it gives CASSTTGAGGAYEQYF.

The chain uses TRBV27 and TRBJ1-2; D gene ambiguous. V was clipped by 3 bases and J by 7 bases, with 12 bases between them. Germline V gene data show CDR1 as MNHEY and CDR2 as SMNVEV (reference sequence). CDR3 length: 13 residues. The CDR3 spells CASSFSAVSGYTF. DNA of the CDR3: TGTGCCAGCAGTTTTTCGGCGGTTTCTGGCTACACCTTC.